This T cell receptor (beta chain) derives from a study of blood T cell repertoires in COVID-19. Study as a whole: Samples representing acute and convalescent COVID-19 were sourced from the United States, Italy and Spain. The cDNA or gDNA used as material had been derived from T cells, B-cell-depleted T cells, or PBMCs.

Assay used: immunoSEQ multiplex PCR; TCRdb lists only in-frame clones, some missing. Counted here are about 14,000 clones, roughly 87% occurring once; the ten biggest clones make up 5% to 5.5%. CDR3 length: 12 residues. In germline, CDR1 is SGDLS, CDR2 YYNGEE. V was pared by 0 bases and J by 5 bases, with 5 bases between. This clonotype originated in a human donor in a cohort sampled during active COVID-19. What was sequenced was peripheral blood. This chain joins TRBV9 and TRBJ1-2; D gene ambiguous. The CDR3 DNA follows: TGTGCCAGCAGCGTAGCACAGTATGGCTACACCTTC. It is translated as CASSVAQYGYTF.